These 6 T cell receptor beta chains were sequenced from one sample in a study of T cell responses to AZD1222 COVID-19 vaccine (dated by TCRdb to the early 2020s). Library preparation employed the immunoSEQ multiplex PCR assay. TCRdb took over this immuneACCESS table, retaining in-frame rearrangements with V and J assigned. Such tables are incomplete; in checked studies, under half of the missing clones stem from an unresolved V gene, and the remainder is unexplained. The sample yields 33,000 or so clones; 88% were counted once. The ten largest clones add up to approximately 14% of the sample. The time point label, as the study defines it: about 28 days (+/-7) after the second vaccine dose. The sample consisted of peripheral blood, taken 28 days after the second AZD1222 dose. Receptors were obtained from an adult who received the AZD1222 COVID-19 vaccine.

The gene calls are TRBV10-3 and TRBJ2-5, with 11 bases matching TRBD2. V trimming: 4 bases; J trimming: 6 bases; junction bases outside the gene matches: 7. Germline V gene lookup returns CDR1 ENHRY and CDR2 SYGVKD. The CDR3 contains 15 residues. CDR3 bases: TGTGCCATCAGTGCGGTGACTAGCGGGGTGAAGACCCAGTACTTC. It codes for CAISAVTSGVKTQYF.

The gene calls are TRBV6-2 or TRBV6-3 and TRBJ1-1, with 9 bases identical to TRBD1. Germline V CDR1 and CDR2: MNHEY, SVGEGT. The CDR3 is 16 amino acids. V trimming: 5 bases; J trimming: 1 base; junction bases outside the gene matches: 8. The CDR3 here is CASSLRGQGSNTEAFF. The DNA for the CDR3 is TGTGCCAGCAGTCTCCGCGGACAGGGGTCGAACACTGAAGCTTTCTTT.

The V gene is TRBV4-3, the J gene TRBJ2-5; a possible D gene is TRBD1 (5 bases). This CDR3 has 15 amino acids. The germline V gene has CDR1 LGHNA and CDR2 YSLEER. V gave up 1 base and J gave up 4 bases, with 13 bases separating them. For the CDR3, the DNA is TGCGCCAGCAGCCAAGGTGCAGGGATGGGAGAGACCCAGTACTTC. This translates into CASSQGAGMGETQYF.

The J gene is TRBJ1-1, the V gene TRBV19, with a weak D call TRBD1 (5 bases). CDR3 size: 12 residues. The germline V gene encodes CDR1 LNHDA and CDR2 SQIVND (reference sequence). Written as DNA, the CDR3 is TGTGCTTCGGGACCTTTGAGGACTGAAGCTTTCTTT. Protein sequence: CASGPLRTEAFF. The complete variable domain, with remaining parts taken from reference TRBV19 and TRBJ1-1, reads DGGITQSPKYLFRKEGQNVTLSCEQNLNHDAMYWYRQDPGQGLRLIYYSQIVNDFQKGDIAEGYSVSREKKESFPLTVTSAQKNPTAFYLCASGPLRTEAFFGQGTRLTVV.

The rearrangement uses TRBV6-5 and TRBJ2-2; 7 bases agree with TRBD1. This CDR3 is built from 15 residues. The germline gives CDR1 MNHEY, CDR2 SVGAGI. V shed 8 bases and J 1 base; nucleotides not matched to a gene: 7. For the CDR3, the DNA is TGTGCCAGCGACAGGGAACTATTGAACACCGGGGAGCTGTTTTTT. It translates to CASDRELLNTGELFF.

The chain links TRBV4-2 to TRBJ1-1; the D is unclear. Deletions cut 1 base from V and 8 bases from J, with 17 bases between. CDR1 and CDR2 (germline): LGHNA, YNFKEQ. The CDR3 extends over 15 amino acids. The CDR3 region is CASSQAITARQEAFF. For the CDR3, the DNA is TGTGCCAGCAGCCAAGCGATAACGGCACGGCAAGAAGCTTTCTTT.